The clone carrying this T cell receptor beta chain turned up a few times. Its matching antigen is unknown. PCR involved 60 Vbeta and 13 Jbeta primers. Profiled with immunoSEQ multiplex PCR; TCRdb holds only in-frame clones, not every one. In the table there are 250,000 to 350,000 clones, around 86% of which are singletons. The sample originates from a study of cytomegalovirus exposure and HLA in healthy donors. Overall study results and limits: In an earlier analysis, productive rearrangement rates for most beta V segments clustered near 87% or 30%. V- and J-gene trimming of TCR beta was linked (in a later analysis) to a missense DCLRE1C variant. Most CMV-associated TCR beta chains appeared HLA-restricted in a later analysis.

This CDR3 has 13 amino acids. Germline V gene lookup returns CDR1 GTSNPN and CDR2 SVGIG (reference sequence). Unmatched junction bases numbered 6, after V lost 4 bases and J lost 4 bases. The receptor was isolated from a man between 35 and 55 years old in good health and CMV-seropositive. This chain links TRBV30 with TRBJ1-2; 7 positions match TRBD1. Sequences were obtained from PBMCs. The CDR3 DNA sequence: TGTGCCTGGACCCGACAGGGCGGCTATGGCTACACCTTC. This encodes CAWTRQGGYGYTF.